This is a list of T cell receptor beta chains from one sample in a study of OX40 agonist ivuxolimab in advanced cancers. The data were produced by immunoSEQ multiplex PCR, yet TCRdb's version contains in-frame clones alone and is incomplete. The sample lists tens of thousands of clones; around 90% were seen once. The sample consisted of CD4+ or CD8+ T cells sorted from blood, taken in a trial of the OX40 agonist ivuxolimab. Every receptor here comes from an adult with an advanced solid tumor such as melanoma, head and neck, liver or kidney cancer. Both conserved end residues are part of each CDR3. Each record gives: V gene, CDR3 protein.

V: TRBV7-2; CDR3: CASSPQGGLGETQYF
V: TRBV7-2; CDR3: CASSLALGLNTEAFF
V: TRBV6-1; CDR3: CASSEAQGLAKNIQYF
V: TRBV9; CDR3: CASSVEGAIGETQYF
V: TRBV18; CDR3: CASSPRETSNTGELFF
V: TRBV9; CDR3: CASSVSGGVLQETQYF
V: TRBV28; CDR3: CASSSRGRSEQFF
V: TRBV9; CDR3: CASSVVGGQDTQYF
V: TRBV6-6; CDR3: CASSYPGASETQYF
V: TRBV2; CDR3: CASSAPFMHEQYF
V: TRBV7-9; CDR3: CASSLTDDEQYF
V: TRBV5-8; CDR3: CASSLGTSGTQETQYF
V: TRBV5-5; CDR3: CASSFRVTGELFF
V: TRBV7-9; CDR3: CASSLVGPGQPQHF
V: TRBV21-1; CDR3: CASSKVRRDRAQYEQYF
V: TRBV5-6; CDR3: CASSRGALNTEAFF
V: TRBV19; CDR3: CASSIGGSAEAFF
V: TRBV30; CDR3: CAWRPPSLTIYNEQFF
V: TRBV5-1; CDR3: CASSKSGLNNEQFF
V: TRBV9; CDR3: CASSAGQPPTNNSPLHF
V: TRBV29-1; CDR3: CSVETLQRNEQFF
V: TRBV7-3; CDR3: CASSRPIGIAGPYNEQFF
V: TRBV29-1; CDR3: CSVATSAGGELFF
V: TRBV10-3; CDR3: CARERQGDNSPLHF
V: TRBV11-1; CDR3: CASSQGTPNEKLFF
V: TRBV5-4; CDR3: CASRGSGVETQYF
V: TRBV30; CDR3: CALRQISYEQYF
V: TRBV28; CDR3: CASSLFRYEQYF
V: TRBV4-2; CDR3: CASSHDTNYGYTF
V: TRBV5-6; CDR3: CASSPSGANVLTF
V: TRBV27; CDR3: CASSPLREPNEKLFF
V: TRBV27; CDR3: CASSLIRGGVTTRSAFF
V: TRBV29-1; CDR3: CSVTQGGQETQYF
V: TRBV18; CDR3: CASSPPSTRQVNEQFF
V: TRBV28; CDR3: CASRGQGSGVNSPLHF
V: TRBV5-1; CDR3: CASSLGTGDLYEQYF
V: TRBV2; CDR3: CASRTNRGGNEKLFF
V: TRBV9; CDR3: CASSVGGLRQGAHGAFF
V: TRBV7-2; CDR3: CASSPDRGSGNTIYF
V: TRBV6-5; CDR3: CASSYGQLNTEAFF
V: TRBV5-4; CDR3: CASSLFTGELFF